This T cell receptor beta chain appears in the sequencing data of a study of monozygotic twins with inflammatory bowel disease. This CDR3 has 14 amino acids. Unfractionated whole blood yielded total RNA, and T cells were not sorted. A word on this clonotype: Its target is not known.

Study-wide points: Fewer shared clonotypes with others were found in IBD patients than in healthy twins, especially with disease activity.

TCRdb reprocessed the 5' RACE reads, keeping one entry per CDR3 protein, no DNA. This listing includes about 330,000 distinct CDR3 sequences. The sequence was obtained from a human donor with ulcerative colitis or Crohn's disease, or a healthy co-twin of an affected twin (not recorded which). The V gene is TRBV7-5, the J gene TRBJ2-1. TRBV7-5 is a known pseudogene. Specimen: blood. CDR3 region: CISVPEALVDEQFF.